One and the same sample provided the 22 T cell receptor beta chains below, sequenced in a study of T cells in Graves' hyperthyroidism and ophthalmopathy (dated by TCRdb to the late 2010s). Library creation used multiplex PCR. Sequencing took place on an Illumina HiSeq 2000. The TCR beta CDR3 regions were amplified from the RNA transcripts. The TCR CDR3 was subjected to a first round of RT-PCR using the HTBI primer set and the Qiagen OneStep RT-PCR kit. TCRdb cleaned the public reads at Q25 with fastp, built clones with MiXCR and kept in-frame beta chains. Under each unique CDR3 protein, matching rows form one entry showing the most common genes and DNA. The table for this sample lists some 360,000 distinct CDR3 sequences; around a sixth of them were counted only once. The ten largest clones add up to around 15% of the sample. Sequencing input: blood. Receptor source: a middle-aged woman with Graves' ophthalmopathy.

This clonotype showed up many times. The V and J genes are TRBV12-3 or TRBV12-4 and TRBJ1-5; a weak D match, TRBD1 (6 bases). Trimming removed 7 bases at V and 6 bases at J, with 16 bases between. This CDR3 is built from 14 residues. CDR3 bases: TGTGCCAGCACCCCAGAGACAGGACGTCAGCCCCAGCATTTT. Its translation: CASTPETGRQPQHF.

Ten or more counts support this clonotype. The rearrangement joins TRBV6-1 to TRBJ2-5; 8 bases match TRBD1. V gave up 10 bases and J gave up 1 base; unmatched junction bases: 17. Germline-derived CDR1 and CDR2 are MNHNS and SASEGT. This CDR3 has 17 residues. The CDR3 here is CATLPPGQERFQETQYF. The CDR3 DNA reads TGTGCCACCCTGCCACCGGGACAGGAAAGATTCCAAGAGACCCAGTACTTC.

This clonotype was picked up many times. The J gene is TRBJ2-5, the V gene TRBV28; 11 nucleotides line up with TRBD2. The CDR3 totals 16 residues. With V trimmed by 6 bases and J by 1 base, 7 bases remained unmatched. Germline CDR1 and CDR2: MDHEN and SYDVKM. CDR3 coding DNA: TGTGCCAGCAGCTTCTCCGGGACTAGCGGCCAAGAGACCCAGTACTTC. Its translation is CASSFSGTSGQETQYF.

This clonotype was counted between two and nine times. A much larger clone lies a single base off, so this may be a read error. This rearrangement joins TRBV12-5 to TRBJ1-2, with TRBD1 identical over 7 bases. CDR3 size: 14 residues. Germline V gives CDR1 LGHNT, CDR2 FRNRAP. Trimming removed 4 bases from V and 6 bases from J; junction bases left unmatched: 8. The chain's CDR3 is CASGSPTGRHGYTF. The DNA for the CDR3 is TGTGCTAGTGGTTCTCCGACAGGGCGGCATGGCTACACCTTC.

A note on this clonotype: This clone may be a read error of a much larger clone one base away. The J gene is TRBJ1-5, the V gene TRBV19; maybe TRBD1 (5 bases). Germline assignment: CDR1 LNHDA and CDR2 SQIVND (reference sequence). CDR3 length: 15 residues. The CDR3 region has the DNA TGTGTCAGTACCGGGTCAGGGTGGGGCAATCAGCCCCAGCATTTT. Amino acids: CVSTGSGWGNQPQHF. Supplemented by reference TRBV19 and TRBJ1-5, the full variable domain reads DGGITQSPKYLFRKEGQNVTLSCEQNLNHDAMYWYRQDPGQGLRLIYYSQIVNDFQKGDIAEGYSVSREKKESFPLTVTSAQKNPTAFYLCVSTGSGWGNQPQHFGDGTRLSIL.

This clonotype was picked up many times. The chain has TRBV4-2 and TRBJ1-1; the D gene is possibly TRBD1 (5 bases). The CDR3 extends over 19 amino acids. Trimming pared 4 bases from V and 0 bases from J, leaving 24 bases between. The germline CDR1 and CDR2 sequences are LGHNA and YNFKEQ. CDR3: CASSPQNKPGRTMNTEAFF. The CDR3 DNA sequence: TGTGCCAGCAGCCCCCAAAATAAACCGGGACGAACAATGAACACTGAAGCTTTCTTT.

This clonotype was recorded at least ten times. This CDR3 is CSASKTPGEQYF. The DNA for the CDR3 is TGCAGTGCTAGCAAAACCCCAGGAGAGCAGTACTTC. The genes are TRBV20-1 and TRBJ2-7; no clear D gene. Germline CDR1 and CDR2: DFQATT and SNEGSKA (reference sequence). The CDR3 length is 12 residues. V was pared by 3 bases and J by 7 bases, with 13 bases between.

This clonotype was seen many times. V gene TRBV12-3 or TRBV12-4 combines with J gene TRBJ1-5; D call uncertain. Trimming cost V 2 bases and J 0 bases, with 5 bases left between them. The CDR3 has 14 amino acids. For the CDR3, the DNA is TGTGCCAGCAGTTTAAAGTATAGCAATCAGCCCCAGCATTTT. This translates into CASSLKYSNQPQHF.

This clonotype occurred many times. The rearrangement joins TRBV30 to TRBJ1-1; 7 positions match TRBD1. Trimming removed 2 bases from V and 3 bases from J; junction bases left unmatched: 3. This CDR3 comprises 13 residues. Germline values: CDR1 GTSNPN, CDR2 SVGIG (reference sequence). The chain's CDR3 is CAWSFTGDTEAFF. The CDR3 DNA is TGTGCCTGGAGTTTTACAGGGGACACTGAAGCTTTCTTT.

This clonotype was counted ten times or more. The genes are TRBV28 and TRBJ2-7; the D is unclear. The CDR3 is made up of 13 amino acids. Germline V CDR1 and CDR2: MDHEN, SYDVKM. V gave up 6 bases and J gave up 6 bases, with 15 bases separating them. DNA of the CDR3: TGTGCCAGCAGCCAATTTTCCTCGGGCGAGCAGTACTTC. This codes for CASSQFSSGEQYF.

Turning to this clonotype: Being one base from a much bigger clone, this may be a read error. CDR3 bases: TGTGCCAACAGCTTAGCGGGAGTAGCCAAAAACATTCAGTACTTC. The encoded protein is CANSLAGVAKNIQYF. The rearrangement uses TRBV7-2 and TRBJ2-4, with 9 positions matching TRBD2. The CDR3 totals 15 residues. Germline V CDR1 and CDR2: SGHTA, FQGNSA.

Points on this clonotype: A much more abundant neighbour one base away suggests this may be a read error. The chain employs TRBV6-1 and TRBJ1-1, with D possibly matching TRBD1 (6 bases). From germline, CDR1 is MNHNS and CDR2 SASEGT. V shed 10 bases and J shed 6 bases, with 18 bases lying between them. There are 13 residues in the CDR3. CDR3 coding DNA: TGTGCCACCCGGGGGGCGGTTTTCGCTGAAGCTTTCTTT. Encoded protein: CATRGAVFAEAFF.

There are a few counts of this clonotype. With a much larger clone just one base away, this may be a read error. This chain joins TRBV5-1 and TRBJ1-1, with 11 bases lining up with TRBD1. Germline values: CDR1 SGHRS, CDR2 YFSETQ. V lost 7 bases, J lost 4 bases, and 9 bases stayed unmatched. The CDR3 sequence is 15 residues long. The chain's CDR3 is CASGYRTGGGTEAFF. The CDR3 DNA sequence: TGCGCCAGCGGCTACCGGACAGGGGGCGGCACTGAAGCTTTCTTT.

This clonotype appeared many times. This chain links TRBV5-1 with TRBJ2-7; TRBD2 agrees at 11 bases. Germline CDR1 and CDR2: SGHRS and YFSETQ. There are 14 residues in the CDR3. V gave up 4 bases and J gave up 6 bases; unmatched junction bases: 6. The CDR3: CASSRTSGRGEQYF. Here the CDR3 DNA reads TGCGCCAGCAGCCGCACTAGCGGGAGAGGCGAGCAGTACTTC.

The chain is built from TRBV6-2 or TRBV6-3 and TRBJ2-6; D is undetermined. Trimming removed 6 bases from V and 0 bases from J, with 9 bases in between. Germline CDR1 is MNHEY and CDR2 is SVGEGT. The CDR3 is 15 residues long. The DNA for the CDR3 is TGTGCCAGCAGGCACTTTGGCTCTGGGGCCAACGTCCTGACTTTC. This encodes CASRHFGSGANVLTF.

This clonotype is judged large. The rearrangement uses TRBV15 and TRBJ2-5, with D perhaps TRBD1 or TRBD2 (6 bases each). This CDR3 comprises 14 residues. V was trimmed by 5 bases and J by 5 bases, leaving 15 bases between them. CDR1 LNHNV and CDR2 YYDKDF come from the germline V gene (reference sequence). CDR3 nucleotides: TGTGCCACCAGCGCCACAGGGAGGTGGGAGACCCAGTACTTC. This sequence encodes CATSATGRWETQYF.

The chain links TRBV6-2 or TRBV6-3 to TRBJ2-5, with TRBD1 as a possible D gene (7 bases). Trimming stripped 11 bases from V and 2 bases from J, with 15 bases between. Germline values: CDR1 MNHEY, CDR2 SVGEGT. The CDR3 is 13 amino acids. CDR3 loop: CAGSRGQQETQYF. The CDR3 DNA reads as TGTGCCGGGTCGCGGGGACAGCAAGAGACCCAGTACTTC.

This clonotype came up many times. The CDR3: CSASLGLHQETQYF. The CDR3 DNA reads TGCAGTGCTAGCCTTGGACTACATCAAGAGACCCAGTACTTC. The gene calls are TRBV20-1 and TRBJ2-5; D might be TRBD2 (6 bases). The CDR3 has 14 amino acids. In germline, CDR1 is DFQATT, CDR2 SNEGSKA (reference sequence). With 3 bases removed from V and 2 bases from J, the gap between germline ends came to 13 bases.

This clonotype occurred many times. This chain links TRBV2 with TRBJ1-2, with a possible D match to TRBD1 (5 bases). Germline loops: CDR1 SNHLY, CDR2 FYNNEI. The CDR3 totals 12 residues. The V gene lost 6 bases and the J gene lost 8 bases, with 13 bases spanning the gap. CDR3 in DNA: TGTGCCAGCAGAAAGGGGTCCCTGGGCTACACCTTC. It specifies CASRKGSLGYTF. Drawing the rest from reference TRBV2 and TRBJ1-2, the complete variable domain is EPEVTQTPSHQVTQMGQEVILRCVPISNHLYFYWYRQILGQKVEFLVSFYNNEISEKSEIFDDQFSVERPDGSNFTLKIRSTKLEDSAMYFCASRKGSLGYTFGSGTRLTVV.

This clonotype was observed many times. This chain connects TRBV28 to TRBJ1-6; perhaps TRBD1 as D (5 bases). V was clipped by 3 bases and J by 0 bases, with 9 bases between them. The CDR3 is 16 residues long. Per germline, CDR1 MDHEN and CDR2 SYDVKM. The CDR3 here is CASSFPGSSYNSPLHF. The CDR3 DNA follows: TGTGCCAGCAGTTTCCCAGGGAGCTCCTATAATTCACCCCTCCACTTT.

The sample holds many counts of this clonotype. This sequence joins TRBV28 and TRBJ2-4; D remains unclear. Germline loops: CDR1 MDHEN, CDR2 SYDVKM. The ends were cut back, 5 bases at V and 8 bases at J, with 7 bases in the middle. The CDR3 is made up of 11 amino acids. The CDR3 nucleotides read TGTGCCAGCAGTCCCTCTTACATTCAGTACTTC. Translated: CASSPSYIQYF. Complete variable domain (other parts from reference TRBV28 and TRBJ2-4): DVKVTQSSRYLVKRTGEKVFLECVQDMDHENMFWYRQDPGLGLRLIYFSYDVKMKEKGDIPEGYSVSREKKERFSLILESASTNQTSMYLCASSPSYIQYFGAGTRLSVL.

Many counts were recorded for this clonotype. V gene TRBV6-1 combines with J gene TRBJ1-5; D unresolved. V shed 5 bases and J shed 5 bases, with 16 bases lying between them. This CDR3 spans 15 amino acids. Looked up from germline, CDR1 is MNHNS and CDR2 is SASEGT. The CDR3 here is CASSNFMGGDQPQHF. CDR3 nucleotides: TGTGCCAGCAGTAATTTCATGGGTGGGGATCAGCCCCAGCATTTT.